These T cell receptor beta chains were read from a single sample in a study of cytomegalovirus exposure and HLA in healthy donors. The table came from immunoSEQ multiplex PCR; TCRdb's copy has only in-frame clones and leaves some out. The table has hundreds of thousands of clones, about 66% seen once. Sequenced material: PBMCs. The receptors here all came from a female donor in good health and CMV-seronegative. CDR3s include the opening cysteine and the closing phenylalanine or tryptophan. A D gene is named only where the DNA matches it firmly. The size entry is marked missing in some rows and otherwise reads once, few, many or a size class.

j_call clone_size d_call v_call cdr3_nt cdr3_aa
TRBJ2-3 once TRBD2 TRBV19 TGTGCCAGTAGGAGACAGCCGGGACTATCGACAGATACGCAGTATTTT CASRRQPGLSTDTQYF
TRBJ2-1 NA NA TRBV6-4 TGTGCCAGCAGTGACTCGGCGGGAACGTGCAATGAGCAGTTCTTC CASSDSAGTCNEQFF
TRBJ2-7 NA TRBD2 TRBV6-4 TGTGCCAGCGGGGCTAGCGGGAGGCACCTGAAGCACGAGCAGTACTTC CASGASGRHLKHEQYF
TRBJ1-4 NA NA TRBV5-1 TGCGCCAGCAGCCGAGGGGGGGATGCAACTAATGAAAAACTGTTTTTT CASSRGGDATNEKLFF
TRBJ1-6 NA TRBD1 TRBV6-5 TGTGCCAGCAGTTACAGGGACAGTAGTTCACCCCTCCACTTT CASSYRDSSSPLHF
TRBJ1-5 few TRBD1 TRBV27 TGTGCCAGCAGTCCCTCGGGACAGGGGAATCAGCCCCAGCATTTT CASSPSGQGNQPQHF
TRBJ1-2 NA NA TRBV4-1 TGCGCCAGCACCTTGGAGACAGGAGGCATCTATGGCTACACCTTC CASTLETGGIYGYTF
TRBJ2-7 few NA TRBV6-1 TGTGCCAGCAGTGATCGAACCAGTGACCAGGGTGAGCAGTACTTC CASSDRTSDQGEQYF
TRBJ1-5 NA NA TRBV15 TGTGCCACCAGCTCCCGCGGCTATAATCAGCCCCAGCATTTT CATSSRGYNQPQHF
TRBJ2-6 NA NA TRBV11-3 TGTGCCAGCAGCTTGGACAGCTCTGGGGCCAACGTCCTGACTTTC CASSLDSSGANVLTF
TRBJ2-5 once TRBD2 TRBV5-1 TGCGCCAGCAGCTTGGGGGCTAGCGGGGCGCAAGAGACCCAGTACTTC CASSLGASGAQETQYF
TRBJ2-1 NA NA TRBV27 TGTGCCAGCAGTTTGTCGTCCTACAATGAGCAGTTCTTC CASSLSSYNEQFF
TRBJ2-3 few TRBD2 TRBV23-1 TGCGCCAGCAGTCAACCGAAGGAGGCTAGCGGGCCTCACCTCACAGATACGCAGTATTTT CASSQPKEASGPHLTDTQYF
TRBJ1-1 NA TRBD1 TRBV4-1 TGCGCCAGCAGCCAAGTTGGGCAGGGGGTAAAAGCTTTCTTT CASSQVGQGVKAFF
TRBJ2-3 NA TRBD2 TRBV2 TGTGCCAGCCAGAGGCGGGAGGCCCTAATCACAGATACGCAGTATTTT CASQRREALITDTQYF
TRBJ2-3 NA NA TRBV10-2 TGCGCCAGCAGTGAGTGGGTAGCGGATAGCACAGATACGCAGTATTTT CASSEWVADSTDTQYF